The clone carrying this TCR beta chain is categorized as medium-sized. Its antigen is as yet unknown. These data come from a study of spatial heterogeneity in lung cancer. Study context: Correlation of TCR transcript counts in tumor regions with a T cell module score from matched bulk RNA-seq was strong.

Unique molecular identifiers, one per molecule, were present on every TCR cDNA molecule. Via MiXCR, TCRdb re-called the 5' RACE reads, giving one row per CDR3 protein. The sample yields roughly 19,000 distinct CDR3 sequences, roughly 6% seen once. Time point reported: sample taken at primary tumor resection. Study results and limitations: It was found that expanded intratumoral alpha and beta TCR counts tracked tumor mutation counts.

The sample in question was lung tumor tissue, obtained at surgery. This TCR came from a female donor with early-stage non-small cell lung cancer.

Written as DNA, the CDR3 is TGTGCCAGCAGTGGCTACAATGAGCAGTTCTTC. Residues: CASSGYNEQFF. This chain joins TRBV25-1 and TRBJ2-1; no clear D. Germline loops: CDR1 MGHDK, CDR2 SYGVNS. This CDR3 spans 11 amino acids. The V end lost 4 bases, the J end lost 3 bases, and 1 base lay between the germline ends.